This T cell receptor (beta chain) was recovered during a study of T cell responses to AZD1222 COVID-19 vaccine. General study points: Unmutated regions of variants are reportedly targeted by nearly half of spike-specific TCRs.

Some clones are missing from TCRdb's copy, which holds only in-frame ones; the method was immunoSEQ multiplex PCR. The data show approximately 140,000 clones, about 90% seen once. CDR1 is LGHDT, CDR2 YNNKEL, per germline (reference sequence). This CDR3 is built from 14 residues. Trimming cost V 1 base and J 6 bases, with 11 bases left between them. This clone showed up just once. Its antigen is not known. The sequence was collected from an adult who received the AZD1222 COVID-19 vaccine. J is TRBJ2-3 and V is TRBV3-1 (or the pseudogene TRBV3-2); D remains unclear. The source material was peripheral blood, sampled 28 days after the second AZD1222 dose. The chain's CDR3 is CASSQGWGSDTQYF. CDR3 bases: TGTGCCAGCAGCCAAGGGTGGGGTTCGGATACGCAGTATTTT.